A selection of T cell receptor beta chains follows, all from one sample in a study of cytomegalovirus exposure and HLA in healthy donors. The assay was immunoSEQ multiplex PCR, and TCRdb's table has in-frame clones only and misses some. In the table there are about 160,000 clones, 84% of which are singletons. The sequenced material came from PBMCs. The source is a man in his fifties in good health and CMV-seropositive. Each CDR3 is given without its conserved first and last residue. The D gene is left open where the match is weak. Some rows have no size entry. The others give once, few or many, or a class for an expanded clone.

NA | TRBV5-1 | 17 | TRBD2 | ASSSGLAGGLQSTDTQY
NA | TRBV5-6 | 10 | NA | ASSFGGTEAF
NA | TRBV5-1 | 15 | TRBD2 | ASSQRSSGRRHNEQF
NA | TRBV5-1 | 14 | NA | ASSLGDFRTGTEAF
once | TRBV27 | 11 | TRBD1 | ASRGQPGHTQY
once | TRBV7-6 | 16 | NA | ASSLRGGRGGGTGELF
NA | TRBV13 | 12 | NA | ASSLGAVGTEAF
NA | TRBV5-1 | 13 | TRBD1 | ASSRYGTGNEKLF
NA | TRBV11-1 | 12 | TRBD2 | ASSPVGGSNEQF
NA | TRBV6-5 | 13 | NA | ASSYKNRGFTEAF
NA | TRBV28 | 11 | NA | ASGGLLYNEQF
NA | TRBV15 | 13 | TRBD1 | ATSRGRQGTDGYT
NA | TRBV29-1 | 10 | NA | SVETGVETQY
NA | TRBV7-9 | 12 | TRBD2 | ASGRELGTDTQY
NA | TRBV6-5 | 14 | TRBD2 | ASSSWTSVSTDTQY
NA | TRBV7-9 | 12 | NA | ASSREGVNTEAF
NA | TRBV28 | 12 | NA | ASSFRGLTGELF
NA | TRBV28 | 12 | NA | ASSFLQGTDTQY
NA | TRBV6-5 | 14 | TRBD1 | ASSYIQFTGATEAF
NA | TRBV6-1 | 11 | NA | ASSNLMNTEAF
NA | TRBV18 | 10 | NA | ATVLLTGELF
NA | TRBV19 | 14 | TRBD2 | ASHSGLAGPYNEQF
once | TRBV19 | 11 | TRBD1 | ATRGQGNTEAF
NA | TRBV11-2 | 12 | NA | ASSARTAQETQY
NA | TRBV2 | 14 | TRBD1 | ASSQDRGWSNQPQH
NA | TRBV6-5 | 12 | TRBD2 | ASSYAREGHEQY
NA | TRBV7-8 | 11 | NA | ASTSDNSYEQY
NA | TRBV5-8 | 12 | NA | ASSLVQPNYGYT
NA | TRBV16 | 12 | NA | ASSQWRGNTEAF
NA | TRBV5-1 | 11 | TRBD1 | ASSFSGGDTQY
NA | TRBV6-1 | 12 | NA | ASSDPPLSYEQY
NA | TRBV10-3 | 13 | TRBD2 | AISEPGLASETQY
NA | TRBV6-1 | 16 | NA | ASSEPPPGRGAYNEQF
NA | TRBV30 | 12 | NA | AYQSGGDNSPLH
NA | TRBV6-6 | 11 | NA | ASSSGESYEQY
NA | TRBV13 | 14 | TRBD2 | ASSHTSGSSYNEQF
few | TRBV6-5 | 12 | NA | ASSSPSGAYGYT
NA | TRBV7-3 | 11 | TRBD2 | ASSLLREGEQF
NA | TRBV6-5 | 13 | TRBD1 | ASSYSTGGVKKLF
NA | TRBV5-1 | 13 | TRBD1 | ASSLGQGMNTEAF
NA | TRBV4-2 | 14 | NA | ASSPIEVVANYGYT
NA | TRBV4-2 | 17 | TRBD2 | ASSQEWSSGGPGQETQY
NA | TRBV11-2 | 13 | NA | ASSPRGTMNTEAF
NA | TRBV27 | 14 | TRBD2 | ASSLATSGRSDTQY
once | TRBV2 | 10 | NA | ASSKSGPPLH
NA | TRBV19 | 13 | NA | ASSLRGGGTDTQY
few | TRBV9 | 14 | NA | ASSARQLKGTDTQY
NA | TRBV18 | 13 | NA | ASSPPEQTNYGYT
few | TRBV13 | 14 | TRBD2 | ASSPPRTSGKYTQY
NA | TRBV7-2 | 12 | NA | ASSWESSYNEQF
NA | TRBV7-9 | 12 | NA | ASRRTGLREKLF
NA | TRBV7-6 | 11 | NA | ASSLAQTYEQY
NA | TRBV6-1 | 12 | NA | ASSGPDRFYGYT
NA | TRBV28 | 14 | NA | ASKKSGHGSYNEQF
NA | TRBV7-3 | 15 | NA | ASSSPPRTEVQETQY